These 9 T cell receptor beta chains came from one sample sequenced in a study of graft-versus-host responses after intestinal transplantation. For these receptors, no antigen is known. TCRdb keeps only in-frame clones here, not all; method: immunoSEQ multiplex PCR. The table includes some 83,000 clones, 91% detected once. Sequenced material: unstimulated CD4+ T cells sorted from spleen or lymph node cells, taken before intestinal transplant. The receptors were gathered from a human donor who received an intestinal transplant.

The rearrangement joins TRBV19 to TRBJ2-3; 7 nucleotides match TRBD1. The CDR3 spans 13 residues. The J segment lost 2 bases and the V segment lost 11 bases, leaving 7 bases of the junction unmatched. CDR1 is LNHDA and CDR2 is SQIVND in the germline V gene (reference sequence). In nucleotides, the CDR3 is TGTGCCTGTGGGACAGCCCTCACAGATACGCAGTATTTT. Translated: CACGTALTDTQYF.

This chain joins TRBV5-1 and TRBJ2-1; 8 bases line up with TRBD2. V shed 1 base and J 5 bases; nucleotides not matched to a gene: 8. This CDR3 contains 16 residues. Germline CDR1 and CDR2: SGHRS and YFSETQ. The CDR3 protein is CASSLNGRARHNEQFF. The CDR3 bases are TGCGCCAGCAGCTTGAACGGGAGGGCACGCCACAATGAGCAGTTCTTC.

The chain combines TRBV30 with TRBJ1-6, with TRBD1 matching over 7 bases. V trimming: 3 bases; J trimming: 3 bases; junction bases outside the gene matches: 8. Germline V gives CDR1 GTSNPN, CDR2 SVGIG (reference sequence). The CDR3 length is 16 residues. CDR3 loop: CAWRGGGGFYNSPLHF. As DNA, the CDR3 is TGTGCCTGGAGGGGCGGAGGGGGCTTCTATAATTCACCCCTCCACTTT.

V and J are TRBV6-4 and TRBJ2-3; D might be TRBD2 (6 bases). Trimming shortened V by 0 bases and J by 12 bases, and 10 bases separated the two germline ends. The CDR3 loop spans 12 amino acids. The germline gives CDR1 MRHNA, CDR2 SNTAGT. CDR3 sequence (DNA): TGTGCCAGCAGTGACTCATTAGCGGTTCAGTATTTT. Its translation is CASSDSLAVQYF.

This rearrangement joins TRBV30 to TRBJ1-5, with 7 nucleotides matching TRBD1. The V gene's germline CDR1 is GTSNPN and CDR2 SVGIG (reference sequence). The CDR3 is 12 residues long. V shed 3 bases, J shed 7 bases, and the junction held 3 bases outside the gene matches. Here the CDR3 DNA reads TGTGCCTGGAGCCAGGGGGGCCAGCCCCAGCATTTT. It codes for CAWSQGGQPQHF.

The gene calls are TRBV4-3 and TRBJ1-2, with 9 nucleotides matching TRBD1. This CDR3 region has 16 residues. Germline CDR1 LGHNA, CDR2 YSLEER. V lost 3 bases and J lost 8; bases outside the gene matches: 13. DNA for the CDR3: TGCGCCAGCAGCCACCCCAGACAAGGGGACAGGGTGGGCTACACCTTC. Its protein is CASSHPRQGDRVGYTF.

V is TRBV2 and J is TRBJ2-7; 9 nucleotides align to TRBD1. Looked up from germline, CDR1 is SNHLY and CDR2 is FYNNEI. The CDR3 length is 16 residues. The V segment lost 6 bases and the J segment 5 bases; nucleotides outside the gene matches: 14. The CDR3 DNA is TGTGCCAGCAGAGGGGATTGGGGACAGGGTGGGAACGAGCAGTACTTC. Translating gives CASRGDWGQGGNEQYF.

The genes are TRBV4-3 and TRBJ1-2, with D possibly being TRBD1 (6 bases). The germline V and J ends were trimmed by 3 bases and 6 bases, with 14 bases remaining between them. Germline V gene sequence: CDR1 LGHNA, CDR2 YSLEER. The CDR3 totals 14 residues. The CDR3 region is CASSQFRGSHGYTF. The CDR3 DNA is TGCGCCAGCAGCCAGTTTAGGGGGAGCCATGGCTACACCTTC.

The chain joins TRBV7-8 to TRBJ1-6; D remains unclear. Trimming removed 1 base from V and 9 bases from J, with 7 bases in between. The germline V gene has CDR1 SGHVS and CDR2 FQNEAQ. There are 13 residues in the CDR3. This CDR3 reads CASSLVSGSPLHF. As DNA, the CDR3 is TGTGCCAGCAGCTTAGTTAGCGGTTCACCCCTCCACTTT.